The 5 T cell receptor beta chains presented below share a single source sample, sequenced in a study of CD8 T cells in Susac syndrome. RNA amounts of about 0.5 to 1 ug underwent reverse transcription with random hexamers. MiXCR, run by TCRdb on the immunoSEQ multiplex PCR reads, gives a single entry per CDR3 protein. The repertoire holds 150,000 to 200,000 distinct CDR3 sequences, with roughly nine tenths as singletons. Sequencing was done on a sample of CD4+ T cells from PBMCs. These receptors originate from a human donor with Susac syndrome.

The V gene is TRBV5-4, the J gene TRBJ1-1; D is ambiguous. This CDR3 region has 16 residues. CDR1 SGHNT and CDR2 YYREEE come from the germline V gene (reference sequence). V was clipped by 0 bases and J by 1 base, with 13 bases between them. CDR3 nucleotide sequence: TGTGCCAGCAGCTTGGCCTTCGGGCAAACGAACACTGAAGCTTTCTTT. It is translated as CASSLAFGQTNTEAFF.

This rearrangement joins TRBV5-1 to TRBJ2-7; 7 bases match TRBD1. CDR3 length: 17 amino acids. Per germline, CDR1 SGHRS and CDR2 YFSETQ. The V and J ends lost 4 bases and 3 bases, in that order; junction bases with no gene match: 16. The CDR3 region is CASSKWTPRGFIYEQYF. CDR3 nucleotide sequence: TGCGCCAGCAGCAAATGGACGCCCAGGGGGTTTATCTACGAGCAGTACTTC. Full variable domain (outside the CDR3, taken from reference TRBV5-1 and TRBJ2-7): KAGVTQTPRYLIKTRGQQVTLSCSPISGHRSVSWYQQTPGQGLQFLFEYFSETQRNKGNFPGRFSGRQFSNSRSEMNVSTLELGDSALYLCASSKWTPRGFIYEQYFGPGTRLTVT.

The chain links TRBV2 to TRBJ2-7, with 11 bases identical to TRBD2. Germline trimming cut 4 bases from V and 3 bases from J; bases unmatched to any gene: 8. Germline V gives CDR1 SNHLY, CDR2 FYNNEI. The CDR3 totals 16 residues. CDR3: CASSGASGRRHYEQYF. CDR3 nucleotide sequence: TGTGCCAGCAGTGGGGCTAGCGGGAGGAGGCACTACGAGCAGTACTTC. The full variable domain, completed using reference TRBV2 and TRBJ2-7, is EPEVTQTPSHQVTQMGQEVILRCVPISNHLYFYWYRQILGQKVEFLVSFYNNEISEKSEIFDDQFSVERPDGSNFTLKIRSTKLEDSAMYFCASSGASGRRHYEQYFGPGTRLTVT.

The rearrangement uses TRBV3-1 and TRBJ2-7, with TRBD1 matching 7 bases. The CDR3 length is 13 residues. CDR1 and CDR2 (germline): LGHDT, YNNKEL (reference sequence). Trimming cost V 4 bases and J 4 bases; bases outside gene matches: 4. As DNA, the CDR3 is TGTGCCAGCAGCCCGGACAGGTTTTACGAGCAGTACTTC. It translates to CASSPDRFYEQYF.

The chain carries TRBV3-1 and TRBJ2-1; TRBD2 aligns across 8 bases. Germline V gene sequence: CDR1 LGHDT, CDR2 YNNKEL (reference sequence). The CDR3 totals 17 residues. V gave up 3 bases and J gave up 7 bases; unmatched junction bases: 14. Here the CDR3 reads CASSHLQGAGAKNEQFF. DNA of the CDR3: TGTGCCAGCAGCCACCTACAGGGAGCGGGAGCCAAGAATGAGCAGTTCTTC.